The 11 T cell receptor beta chains below come from one sample, sequenced in a study of CD8+ T cells in alopecia areata. About 5 patients' sorted CD4+ cells yielded CD25+CD127- cells. RNA, once extracted, was reverse transcribed into cDNA for use as the sequencing template. Repertoires were generated with immunoSEQ multiplex PCR, while TCRdb's copy carries only in-frame clones and drops some. Here the sample spans about 37,000 clones, 45% to 65% being singletons. What was sequenced was CD4+ Tregs sorted from blood. Every receptor here comes from a human donor with alopecia areata.

The V gene is TRBV7-2, the J gene TRBJ2-3, with TRBD1 matching over 8 bases. V trimming: 3 bases; J trimming: 6 bases; junction bases outside the gene matches: 8. Germline CDR1 is SGHTA and CDR2 is FQGNSA. The CDR3 is made up of 15 amino acids. CDR3 coding DNA: TGTGCCAGCAGCTTCCTGAACAGGGGGAGGGATACGCAGTATTTT. It codes for CASSFLNRGRDTQYF. The entire variable domain, with the rest obtained from reference TRBV7-2 and TRBJ2-3, is as follows: GAGVSQSPSNKVTEKGKDVELRCDPISGHTALYWYRQSLGQGLEFLIYFQGNSAPDKSGLPSDRFSAERTGGSVSTLTIQRTQQEDSAVYLCASSFLNRGRDTQYFGPGTRLTVL.

The rearrangement joins TRBV5-1 to TRBJ2-2, with 10 bases identical to TRBD1. Germline V gene sequence: CDR1 SGHRS, CDR2 YFSETQ. CDR3 length equals 15 residues. The V and J ends lost 3 bases and 2 bases, in that order; junction bases with no gene match: 1. For the CDR3, the DNA is TGCGCCAGCAGCTGGACAGGGGGAAACACCGGGGAGCTGTTTTTT. Residues: CASSWTGGNTGELFF.

The V and J genes are TRBV28 and TRBJ1-5; D call uncertain. Germline V gives CDR1 MDHEN, CDR2 SYDVKM. CDR3 length equals 15 residues. V was clipped by 5 bases and J by 4 bases, with 15 bases between them. As DNA, the CDR3 is TGTGCCAGCAGTCGAGGTCGCGGGCCTAATCAGCCCCAGCATTTT. It translates to CASSRGRGPNQPQHF. Full variable domain (missing parts from reference TRBV28 and TRBJ1-5): DVKVTQSSRYLVKRTGEKVFLECVQDMDHENMFWYRQDPGLGLRLIYFSYDVKMKEKGDIPEGYSVSREKKERFSLILESASTNQTSMYLCASSRGRGPNQPQHFGDGTRLSIL.

The chain joins TRBV18 to TRBJ1-1, with TRBD1 identical over 10 bases. CDR3 length equals 16 residues. The germline CDR1 and CDR2 sequences are KGHSH and LQKENI. V was pared by 3 bases and J by 4 bases, with 8 bases of the junction left unmatched. The CDR3 loop reads CASSPYGQGGLTEAFF. For the CDR3, the DNA is TGTGCCAGCTCACCGTACGGACAGGGGGGCCTCACTGAAGCTTTCTTT.

The V gene is TRBV5-1, the J gene TRBJ1-1; no firm D call. Germline V CDR1 and CDR2: SGHRS, YFSETQ. CDR3 length equals 15 residues. Trimming shortened V by 1 base and J by 0 bases, and 10 bases separated the two germline ends. The DNA of the CDR3 is TGCGCCAGCAGCTTGTCGGTAGGGATGAACACTGAAGCTTTCTTT. As protein: CASSLSVGMNTEAFF.

This clone has only one observation. The J gene is TRBJ2-3, the V gene TRBV15; TRBD2 aligns across 14 bases. J was trimmed by 5 bases and V by 3 bases; bases with no gene match: 1. The CDR3 sequence is 15 residues long. Per germline, CDR1 LNHNV and CDR2 YYDKDF (reference sequence). The chain's CDR3 is CATSRGLAGEDTQYF. DNA for the CDR3: TGTGCCACCAGCAGGGGACTAGCGGGAGAAGATACGCAGTATTTT. Using reference TRBV15 and TRBJ2-3 for the parts outside the CDR3, the full variable domain is DAMVIQNPRYQVTQFGKPVTLSCSQTLNHNVMYWYQQKSSQAPKLLFHYYDKDFNNEADTPDNFQSRRPNTSFCFLDIRSPGLGDTAMYLCATSRGLAGEDTQYFGPGTRLTVL.

This chain links TRBV15 with TRBJ1-5; D remains unclear. Looked up from germline, CDR1 is LNHNV and CDR2 is YYDKDF (reference sequence). This CDR3 spans 14 amino acids. Trimming shortened V by 1 base and J by 4 bases, and 8 bases separated the two germline ends. CDR3 region: CATSRAEVNQPQHF. The CDR3 DNA sequence: TGTGCCACCAGCAGAGCGGAAGTAAATCAGCCCCAGCATTTT. Drawing the rest from reference TRBV15 and TRBJ1-5, the complete variable domain is DAMVIQNPRYQVTQFGKPVTLSCSQTLNHNVMYWYQQKSSQAPKLLFHYYDKDFNNEADTPDNFQSRRPNTSFCFLDIRSPGLGDTAMYLCATSRAEVNQPQHFGDGTRLSIL.

The chain is built from TRBV2 and TRBJ2-7, with D maybe TRBD1 (6 bases). The V gene lost 6 bases and the J gene lost 3 bases, with 15 bases spanning the gap. Germline assignment: CDR1 SNHLY and CDR2 FYNNEI. The CDR3 consists of 14 residues. The CDR3 sequence: CASRRGQTDYEQYF. As DNA, the CDR3 is TGTGCCAGCAGAAGAGGACAGACAGACTACGAGCAGTACTTC.

The rearrangement joins TRBV18 to TRBJ2-3; 8 positions match TRBD1. This CDR3 is 16 amino acids long. The junction had 7 bases not matched to a gene; V was cut back by 2 bases and J by 3 bases. Germline V lookup: CDR1 KGHSH, CDR2 LQKENI. The CDR3 loop is CASSPTRTGRTDTQYF. The CDR3 bases are TGTGCCAGCTCACCAACCCGGACAGGGCGGACAGATACGCAGTATTTT. The full variable domain, completed using reference TRBV18 and TRBJ2-3, is NAGVMQNPRHLVRRRGQEARLRCSPMKGHSHVYWYRQLPEEGLKFMVYLQKENIIDESGMPKERFSAEFPKEGPSILRIQQVVRGDSAAYFCASSPTRTGRTDTQYFGPGTRLTVL.

This chain joins TRBV4-3 and TRBJ1-4; 8 nucleotides align to TRBD1. Unmatched junction bases numbered 11, after V lost 3 bases and J lost 8 bases. CDR1 and CDR2 (germline): LGHNA, YSLEER. There are 16 residues in the CDR3. The CDR3 here is CASSQVQTGAGEKLFF. The DNA of the CDR3 is TGCGCCAGCAGCCAGGTCCAGACAGGGGCGGGCGAAAAACTGTTTTTT.

The J gene is TRBJ2-2, the V gene TRBV7-2; 12 bases are a match to TRBD2. The CDR3 length is 18 residues. Germline-derived CDR1 and CDR2 are SGHTA and FQGNSA. V shed 2 bases and J 5 bases; nucleotides not matched to a gene: 9. The CDR3 loop reads CASSLSSGGAGGTGELFF. CDR3 DNA sequence: TGTGCCAGCAGCTTATCTAGCGGGGGGGCTGGTGGAACCGGGGAGCTGTTTTTT.